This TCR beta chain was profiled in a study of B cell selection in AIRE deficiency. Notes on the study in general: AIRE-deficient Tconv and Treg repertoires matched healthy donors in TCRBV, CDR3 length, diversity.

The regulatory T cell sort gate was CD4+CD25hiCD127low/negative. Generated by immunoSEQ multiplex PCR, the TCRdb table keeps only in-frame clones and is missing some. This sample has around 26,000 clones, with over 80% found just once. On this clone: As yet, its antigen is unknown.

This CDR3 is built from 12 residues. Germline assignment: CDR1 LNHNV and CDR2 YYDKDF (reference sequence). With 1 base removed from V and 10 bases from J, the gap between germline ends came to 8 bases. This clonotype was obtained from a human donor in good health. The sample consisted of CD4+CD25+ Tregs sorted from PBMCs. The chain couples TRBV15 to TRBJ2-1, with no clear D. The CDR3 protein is CATSRVLGEQFF. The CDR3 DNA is TGTGCCACCAGCAGAGTACTTGGGGAGCAGTTCTTC.